Following are 9 T cell receptor beta chains from one sample sequenced in a study of CD8 T cells in Susac syndrome. RNA totalling roughly 0.5 to 1 ug underwent reverse transcription with random hexamers. MiXCR, applied by TCRdb to the immunoSEQ multiplex PCR reads, yields one record per CDR3 protein. The table shows some 99,000 distinct CDR3 sequences, with about 96% occurring only once. Sequenced: CD4+ T cells from PBMCs. The origin of the receptors is a human donor in good health.

The chain carries TRBV5-1 and TRBJ1-3; unclear D gene. This CDR3 is 15 amino acids long. The germline V and J ends were trimmed by 4 bases and 2 bases, with 13 bases remaining between them. In germline, CDR1 is SGHRS, CDR2 YFSETQ. The CDR3: CASSGYSPTGNTIYF. The CDR3 coding sequence is TGCGCCAGCAGCGGTTATTCGCCCACTGGAAACACCATATATTTT.

V and J are TRBV7-3 and TRBJ2-3; 12 nucleotides match TRBD2. The J segment lost 7 bases and the V segment lost 4 bases, leaving 6 bases of the junction unmatched. CDR3 length: 15 amino acids. Germline V gene sequence: CDR1 SGHTA, CDR2 FQGTGA. Here the CDR3 reads CASSSLAGGTHTQYF. Here the CDR3 DNA reads TGTGCCAGCAGCTCACTAGCGGGGGGTACCCATACGCAGTATTTT.

This clonotype was seen just once. The J gene is TRBJ2-3, the V gene TRBV5-1; D is possibly TRBD1 (6 bases). The V and J ends lost 4 bases and 4 bases respectively, with 10 bases between them. The germline V gene has CDR1 SGHRS and CDR2 YFSETQ. The CDR3 contains 13 residues. The CDR3 nucleotides are TGCGCCAGCAGCCCGGACAGAGCAGATACGCAGTATTTT. Translating gives CASSPDRADTQYF.

The chain has TRBV4-3 and TRBJ2-2; possible D gene TRBD1, 5 bases. V gave up 1 base and J gave up 1 base, with 7 bases separating them. The CDR3 is 15 residues long. Per germline, CDR1 LGHNA and CDR2 YSLEER. The CDR3 here is CASSQATGNTGELFF. For the CDR3, the DNA is TGCGCCAGCAGCCAAGCTACAGGGAACACCGGGGAGCTGTTTTTT.

V gene TRBV9 combines with J gene TRBJ1-5; no clear D gene. Germline V lookup: CDR1 SGDLS, CDR2 YYNGEE. Trimming took 3 bases from V and 1 from J, leaving 11 bases between them. The CDR3 covers 15 residues. The CDR3 reads CASSADPGSNQPQHF. As DNA, the CDR3 is TGTGCCAGCAGCGCTGACCCAGGCAGCAATCAGCCCCAGCATTTT.

The V call is TRBV29-1, the J call TRBJ1-5, with D maybe TRBD1 (6 bases). CDR3 length: 11 amino acids. Trimming shortened V by 4 bases and J by 12 bases, and 13 bases separated the two germline ends. The germline V gene encodes CDR1 SQVTM and CDR2 ANQGSEA. The DNA of the CDR3 is TGCAGCGTTGCTTTAGGGGGGGTCCAGCATTTT. Translating gives CSVALGGVQHF.

The V call is TRBV4-3, the J call TRBJ1-4; D is unresolved. V was trimmed by 1 base and J by 4 bases, leaving 10 bases between them. Germline V gene data show CDR1 as LGHNA and CDR2 as YSLEER. This CDR3 spans 15 amino acids. As DNA, the CDR3 is TGCGCCAGCAGCCAAGGAAAAGGGCGTAATGAAAAACTGTTTTTT. Its translation: CASSQGKGRNEKLFF.

This chain connects TRBV28 to TRBJ2-7, with TRBD2 matching over 12 bases. The V and J ends lost 6 bases and 7 bases, in that order; junction bases with no gene match: 10. This CDR3 is built from 15 residues. Germline values: CDR1 MDHEN, CDR2 SYDVKM. The CDR3 reads CASSPSGRERGEQYF. The CDR3 nucleotides read TGTGCCAGCAGCCCTAGCGGGAGGGAAAGGGGAGAGCAGTACTTC.

V gene TRBV2 combines with J gene TRBJ2-1; 7 bases agree with TRBD2. The CDR3 spans 14 residues. J was trimmed by 1 base and V by 8 bases; bases with no gene match: 5. Germline V gives CDR1 SNHLY, CDR2 FYNNEI. CDR3: CASRGAGSYNEQFF. Here the CDR3 DNA reads TGTGCCAGCCGGGGAGCGGGGTCCTACAATGAGCAGTTCTTC.